This T cell receptor (beta chain) was captured in a study of shared clonotypes between healthy human individuals. Per the germline V gene, CDR1 is MNHNS and CDR2 is SASEGT. CDR3 length equals 14 residues. Trimming stripped 3 bases from V and 4 bases from J, with 12 bases between. For this clone: As yet, its antigen is unknown. A read error is likely, as this CDR3 ends without the conserved phenylalanine or tryptophan.

Generated by immunoSEQ multiplex PCR, the TCRdb table keeps only in-frame clones and is missing some. This sample has 1.5 million to 2.5 million clones, with just under 95% found just once. The study's findings and limits: Naive subsets, compared against memory subsets, generally had larger estimated richness values.

Naive CD8 populations comprised CD45RO-negative cells positively selected for CCR7, excluding terminally differentiated effector memory CD45RA+ cells. Recent vaccinations or acute infections were absent in the healthy HIV-negative adult donors. This TCR was recovered from a young man in good health. Sequenced material: naive CD8+ T cells sorted from blood. The chain uses TRBV6-1 and TRBJ1-2, with a tentative D call TRBD1 (5 bases). The CDR3 DNA is TGTGCCAGCAGTGACGGGCCCGGGGGCTATGGCTACACCCTC. As protein: CASSDGPGGYGYTL.